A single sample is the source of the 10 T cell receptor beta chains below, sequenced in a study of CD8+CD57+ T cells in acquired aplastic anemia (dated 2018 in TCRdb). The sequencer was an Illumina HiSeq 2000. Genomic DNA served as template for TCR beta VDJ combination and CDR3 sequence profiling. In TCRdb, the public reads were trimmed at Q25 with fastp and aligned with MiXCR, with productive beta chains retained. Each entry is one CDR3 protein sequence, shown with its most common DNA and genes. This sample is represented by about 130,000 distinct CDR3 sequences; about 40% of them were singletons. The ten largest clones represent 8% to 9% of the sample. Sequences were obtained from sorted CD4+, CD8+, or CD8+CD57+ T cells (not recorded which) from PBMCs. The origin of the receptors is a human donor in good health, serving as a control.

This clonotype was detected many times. DNA of the CDR3: TGCAGTGCTAGAAGGCGACTAGGGGCCTACGAGCAGTACTTC. It yields the protein CSARRRLGAYEQYF. The rearrangement joins TRBV20-1 to TRBJ2-7; D is perhaps TRBD2 (6 bases). This CDR3 has 14 amino acids. Germline CDR1 and CDR2: DFQATT and SNEGSKA (reference sequence). The germline V and J ends were trimmed by 2 bases and 2 bases, with 13 bases remaining between them.

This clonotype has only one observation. CDR3 DNA sequence: TGTGCCAGCAGCTCGAAGGCCTACGAGCAGTACTTC. Translating gives CASSSKAYEQYF. This chain links TRBV13 with TRBJ2-7, with no clear D. Germline V CDR1 and CDR2: PRHDT, FYEKMQ (reference sequence). Between the trimmed V and J ends, which lost 4 bases and 2 bases, there was a span of 6 bases. The CDR3 has 12 residues.

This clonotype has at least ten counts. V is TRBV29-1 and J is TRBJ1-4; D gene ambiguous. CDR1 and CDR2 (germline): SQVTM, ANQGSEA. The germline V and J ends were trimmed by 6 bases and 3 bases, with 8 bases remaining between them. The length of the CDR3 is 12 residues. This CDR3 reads CSVAVSNEKLFF. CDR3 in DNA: TGCAGCGTGGCGGTTTCTAATGAAAAACTGTTTTTT.

CDR3: CASSPSRAGLQDEQYF. DNA for the CDR3: TGTGCCAGCAGCCCGTCGAGGGCCGGACTGCAGGACGAGCAGTACTTC. The V gene is TRBV5-6, the J gene TRBJ2-7, with a possible D match to TRBD2 (5 bases). V gave up 4 bases and J gave up 5 bases, with 22 bases separating them. Germline V gene lookup returns CDR1 SGHDT and CDR2 YYEEEE. The CDR3 runs to 16 residues.

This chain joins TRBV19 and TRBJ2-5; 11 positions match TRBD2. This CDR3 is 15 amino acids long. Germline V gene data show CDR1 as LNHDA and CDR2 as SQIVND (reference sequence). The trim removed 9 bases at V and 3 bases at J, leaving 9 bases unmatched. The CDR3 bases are TGTGCCAGCAGCCCCTCGGGACTAGCGGAAGAGACCCAGTACTTC. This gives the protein CASSPSGLAEETQYF.

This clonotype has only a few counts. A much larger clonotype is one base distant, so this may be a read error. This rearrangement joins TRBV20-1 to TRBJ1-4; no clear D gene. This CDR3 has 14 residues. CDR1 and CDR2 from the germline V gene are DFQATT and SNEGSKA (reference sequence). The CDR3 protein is CGASKGKADEKLFF. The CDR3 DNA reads TGCGGTGCTAGCAAAGGGAAGGCGGATGAAAAACTGTTTTTT.

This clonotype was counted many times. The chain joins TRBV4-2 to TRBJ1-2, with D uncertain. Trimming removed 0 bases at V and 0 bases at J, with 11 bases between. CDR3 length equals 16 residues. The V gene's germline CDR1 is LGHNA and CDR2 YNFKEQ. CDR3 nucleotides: TGTGCCAGCAGCCAAGATCCGGTCAGTACTAACTATGGCTACACCTTC. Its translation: CASSQDPVSTNYGYTF.

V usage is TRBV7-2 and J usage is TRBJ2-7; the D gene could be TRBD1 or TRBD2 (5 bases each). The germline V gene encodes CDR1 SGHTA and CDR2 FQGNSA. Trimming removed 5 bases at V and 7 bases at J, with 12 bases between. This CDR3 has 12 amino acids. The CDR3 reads CASSMGPFEQYF. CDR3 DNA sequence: TGTGCCAGCAGCATGGGACCCTTTGAGCAGTACTTC.

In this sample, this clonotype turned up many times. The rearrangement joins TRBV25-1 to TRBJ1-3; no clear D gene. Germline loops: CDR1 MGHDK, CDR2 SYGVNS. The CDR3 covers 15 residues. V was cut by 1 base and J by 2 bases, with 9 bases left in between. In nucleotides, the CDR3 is TGTGCCAGCAGTGAATCAGGCTACCCTGGAAACACCATATATTTT. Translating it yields CASSESGYPGNTIYF.

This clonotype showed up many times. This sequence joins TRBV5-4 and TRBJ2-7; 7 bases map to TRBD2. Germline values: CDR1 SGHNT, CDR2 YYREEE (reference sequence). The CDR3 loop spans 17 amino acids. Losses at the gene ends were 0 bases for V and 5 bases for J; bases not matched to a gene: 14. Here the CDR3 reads CASSLEVGGSALHEQYF. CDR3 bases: TGTGCCAGCAGCTTGGAGGTCGGGGGGTCCGCCCTCCACGAGCAGTACTTC.